What follows is one TCR beta chain and its context. Its antigen is not identified. Amplification yielded TCR beta CDR3 regions, with RNA transcripts as the source. TCR CDR3 regions were first amplified by RT-PCR with HTBI primers. TCRdb reanalysed the multiplex PCR reads using MiXCR and keeps one entry per CDR3 protein. The sample has hundreds of thousands of distinct CDR3 sequences; 14% to 15% are singletons. This entry belongs to a study of T cells in Graves' hyperthyroidism and ophthalmopathy. Study observations and caveats: Appearing also in blood were most of the thyroid clonotypes expanded above 0.001.

This receptor was obtained from a woman aged 40-49 years with Graves' ophthalmopathy. The sample consisted of blood.

CDR3 loop: CASSLRQVNTEAFF. The CDR3 DNA is TGTGCCAGCAGCTTACGCCAGGTGAACACTGAAGCTTTCTTT. The chain recombines TRBV11-2 with TRBJ1-1; D ambiguous. Looked up from germline, CDR1 is SGHAT and CDR2 is FQNNGV. The CDR3 is 14 residues long. V was shortened by 2 bases and J by 0 bases, with 7 bases between the two germline ends.